This T cell receptor (beta chain) was captured by sequencing in a study of shared clonotypes between healthy human individuals. Study-wide findings and caveats: Limitation of the genetic and exposure-history diversity represented came from the few donors.

As defined, naive CD8 cells were CD45RO-negative and positively selected for CCR7, with terminally differentiated effector memory CD45RA+ cells excluded. Note on this clone: Its antigen remains unknown.

Profiled with immunoSEQ multiplex PCR; TCRdb holds only in-frame clones, not every one. Of around 2.1 million clones detected, about 93% appear once; the ten largest clones hold approximately 1.7%. Germline CDR1 is MNHNY and CDR2 is SVGAGI (reference sequence). Trimming removed 5 bases from V and 2 bases from J; junction bases left unmatched: 6. CDR3 length: 14 amino acids. This chain connects TRBV6-6 to TRBJ2-7; 7 bases align to TRBD2. The sequence came from a man between 18 and 35 years old in good health. Some clones in this sample may be carry-over from other donors' samples. Sequenced input: naive CD8+ T cells from PBMCs. DNA for the CDR3: TGTGCCAGCAGTCTGGGCGGGAGTCCCTACGAGCAGTACTTC. Amino acids: CASSLGGSPYEQYF.